This T cell receptor (beta chain) was sequenced in a study of shared clonotypes between healthy human individuals. The data were produced by immunoSEQ multiplex PCR, yet TCRdb's version contains in-frame clones alone and is incomplete. Found here are some 1,100,000 clones, about 84% of them singletons; the top ten hold 0.5% to 0.6%. After removal of 5 bases from V and 7 bases from J, the junction contained 8 bases not matched to a gene. The length of the CDR3 is 14 residues. CDR1 and CDR2 (germline): LGHNT, FRNRAP. The gene calls are TRBV12-5 and TRBJ1-5, with 7 bases fitting TRBD1. The TCR originated in a man between 18 and 29 years old in good health. Some clones in this sample may be carry-over from other donors' samples. The specimen sequenced was memory CD4+ T cells from PBMCs. Subset reported: CD45RA-negative fraction. In nucleotides, the CDR3 is TGTGCTAGTGGTCCCCACAGGGGCGTCCAGCCCCAGCATTTT. It codes for CASGPHRGVQPQHF.